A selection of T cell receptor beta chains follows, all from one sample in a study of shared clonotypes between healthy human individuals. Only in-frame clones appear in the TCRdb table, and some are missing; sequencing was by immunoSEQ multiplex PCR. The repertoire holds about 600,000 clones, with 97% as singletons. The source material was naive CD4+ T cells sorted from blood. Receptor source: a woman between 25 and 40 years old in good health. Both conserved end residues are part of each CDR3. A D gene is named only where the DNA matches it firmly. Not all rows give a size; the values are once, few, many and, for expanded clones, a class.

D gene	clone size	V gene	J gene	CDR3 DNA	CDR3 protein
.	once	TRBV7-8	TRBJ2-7	TGTGCCAGCAGCTTTAGTTCCTACGAGCAGTACTTC	CASSFSSYEQYF
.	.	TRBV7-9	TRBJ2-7	TGTGCCAGCAGCTTGGGCCAGGGCGCTTTAGACGAGCAGTACTTC	CASSLGQGALDEQYF
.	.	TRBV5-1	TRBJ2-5	TGCGCCAGCAGCTTTGGCGGAAACCAAGAGACCCAGTACTTC	CASSFGGNQETQYF
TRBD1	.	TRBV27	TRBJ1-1	TGTGCCAGCAGTTCGGGACAGGGAGGCGCTGAAGCTTTCTTT	CASSSGQGGAEAFF
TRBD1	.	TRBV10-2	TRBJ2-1	TGCGCCAGCAGTGAGTCGAGCAGGGGGCACGAGCAGTTCTTC	CASSESSRGHEQFF
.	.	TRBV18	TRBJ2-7	TGTGCCAGCTCACCACCTAGCAGGAGCTCCTACGAGCAGTACTTC	CASSPPSRSSYEQYF
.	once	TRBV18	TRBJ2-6	TGTGCCAGCTCACCACCGGGACTCTCCTTGGTTGGGGCCAACGTCCTGACTTTC	CASSPPGLSLVGANVLTF
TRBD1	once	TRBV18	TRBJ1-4	TGTGCCAGCTCACCGACAGGGCTTAATTTTGAAAAACTGTTTTTT	CASSPTGLNFEKLFF
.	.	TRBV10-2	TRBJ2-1	TGCGCCAGCAGTGACCCGAGCCTACCCTCCCACTCCTACAATGAGCAGTTCTTC	CASSDPSLPSHSYNEQFF
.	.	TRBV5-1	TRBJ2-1	TGCGCCAGCAGCTCCCAAGCTGCCAATGAGCAGTTCTTC	CASSSQAANEQFF
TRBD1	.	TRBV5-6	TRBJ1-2	TGTGCCAGCAGCTGGGGGGACAGCCTCTATGGCTACACCTTC	CASSWGDSLYGYTF
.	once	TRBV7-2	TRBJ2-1	TGTGCCAGCAGCTTTTCTCGGGGCTACAATGAGCAGTTCTTC	CASSFSRGYNEQFF
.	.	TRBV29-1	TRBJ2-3	TGCAGCGTTGAAGATCAGGAGGAAGGGGATACGCAGTATTTT	CSVEDQEEGDTQYF
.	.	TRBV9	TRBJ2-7	TGTGCCAGCAGCGTAGGAGGAAGTCGGGTCGAGCAGTACTTC	CASSVGGSRVEQYF
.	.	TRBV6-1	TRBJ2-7	TGTGCCAGCACGCAGGGTCAGTACGAGCAGTACTTC	CASTQGQYEQYF
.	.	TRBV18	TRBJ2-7	TGTGCCAGCTCACCACCGAGTCGGCTCCACGAGCAGTACTTC	CASSPPSRLHEQYF
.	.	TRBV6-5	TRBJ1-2	TGTGCCAGCAGTTACGCCAACGGCGATGGCTACACCTTC	CASSYANGDGYTF
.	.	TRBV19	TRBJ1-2	TGTGCCAGGATACAGCCAGACTATGGCTACACCTTC	CARIQPDYGYTF
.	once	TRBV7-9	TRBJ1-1	TGTGCCAGCAGCTTAGGTCGGGGTATCGACACTGAAGCTTTCTTT	CASSLGRGIDTEAFF
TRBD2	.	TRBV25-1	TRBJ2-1	TGTGCCAGCAGTAAGGGGACTAGCGCCTACAATGAGCAGTTCTTC	CASSKGTSAYNEQFF
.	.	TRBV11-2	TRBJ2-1	TGTGCCAGCAGTGAAGCGGCCCCCTCGAGCTCCTACAATGAGCAGTTCTTC	CASSEAAPSSSYNEQFF
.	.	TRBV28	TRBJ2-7	TGTGCCAGCAGCCGAGGGACACCCTACGAGCAGTACTTC	CASSRGTPYEQYF
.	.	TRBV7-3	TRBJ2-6	TGTGCCAGCGCAAGAGCTAATATGTTGGGGGCTGGGGCCAACGTCCTGACTTTC	CASARANMLGAGANVLTF
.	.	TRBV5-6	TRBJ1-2	TGTGCCAGCAGCCCAATGACGGTACCCGGCTATGGCTACACCTTC	CASSPMTVPGYGYTF
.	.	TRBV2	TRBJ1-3	TGTGCCAGCAGTGAGGCAGGGGCAAGACACACCATATATTTT	CASSEAGARHTIYF
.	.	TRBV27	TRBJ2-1	TGTGCCAGCAGTTCCCGGGGGACAGTCTACAATGAGCAGTTCTTC	CASSSRGTVYNEQFF
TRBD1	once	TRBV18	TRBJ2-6	TGTGCCAGCTCACCCTGGGACAGGGAGACCTCTGGGGCCAACGTCCTGACTTTC	CASSPWDRETSGANVLTF
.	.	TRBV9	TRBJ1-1	TGTGCCAGCAGCGTATTTACGAACACTGAAGCTTTCTTT	CASSVFTNTEAFF
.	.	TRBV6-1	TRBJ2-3	TGTGCCAGCAGTGTAAATACGGGTCGCGATACGCAGTATTTT	CASSVNTGRDTQYF
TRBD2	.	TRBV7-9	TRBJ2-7	TGTGCCAGCAGCTCGAATAGCGGGAGTTCTTCCTACGAGCAGTACTTC	CASSSNSGSSSYEQYF
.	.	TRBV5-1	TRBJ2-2	TGCGCCAGCAGCCCCCGGCCGGGTAAAGGGACCGGGGAGCTGTTTTTT	CASSPRPGKGTGELFF
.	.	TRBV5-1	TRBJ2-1	TGCGCCAGCAGCTTGTCCAGCTACAATGAGCAGTTCTTC	CASSLSSYNEQFF
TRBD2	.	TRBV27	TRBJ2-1	TGTGCCAGTGCCACTAGCGAGAGCTCCTACAATGAGCAGTTCTTC	CASATSESSYNEQFF
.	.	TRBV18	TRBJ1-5	TGTGCCAGCTCTACTCTGGGGCAGCTTTCCAGCAATCAGCCCCAGCATTTT	CASSTLGQLSSNQPQHF
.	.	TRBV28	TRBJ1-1	TGTGCCAGCGTGGGGCAAGGGTGGTCTGAAGCTTTCTTT	CASVGQGWSEAFF
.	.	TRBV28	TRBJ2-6	TGTGCCAGCAGTCGACCGGGCTCTGGGGCCAACGTCCTGACTTTC	CASSRPGSGANVLTF
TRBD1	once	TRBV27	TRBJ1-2	TGTGCCAGCAGTTTAGCAGGGGGAGGGGGCTACACCTTC	CASSLAGGGGYTF
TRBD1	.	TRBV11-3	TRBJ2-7	TGTGCCAGCAGCCCTGACAGGGGATACGAGCAGTACTTC	CASSPDRGYEQYF
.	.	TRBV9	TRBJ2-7	TGTGCCAGCAGCGTAGAATCGACTGTGGCCGAGCAGTACTTC	CASSVESTVAEQYF
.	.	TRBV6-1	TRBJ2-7	TGTGCCAGCACCAAAAACTACGAGCAGTACTTC	CASTKNYEQYF
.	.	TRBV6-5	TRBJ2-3	TGTGCCAGCAGTCCTTCTCGGGGGACAGATACGCAGTATTTT	CASSPSRGTDTQYF
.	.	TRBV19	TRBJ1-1	TGTGCCAGTAGTACCCTAGAGATACCGAACACTGAAGCTTTCTTT	CASSTLEIPNTEAFF
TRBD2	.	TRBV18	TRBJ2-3	TGTGCCAGCTCCTCTCAGAGGGCTCTAGCGGACACAGATACGCAGTATTTT	CASSSQRALADTDTQYF
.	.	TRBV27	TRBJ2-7	TGTGCCAGCAGTTCCCCGGGACGGCGTTACGAGCAGTACTTC	CASSSPGRRYEQYF
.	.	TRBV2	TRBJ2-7	TGTGCCAGCATTACCCGGGACCGAGCCTACGAGCAGTACTTC	CASITRDRAYEQYF
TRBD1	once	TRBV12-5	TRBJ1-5	TGTGCTAGTGCCTACGGACAGGGAAACCCCCATAGCAATCAGCCCCAGCATTTT	CASAYGQGNPHSNQPQHF
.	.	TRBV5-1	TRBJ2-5	TGCGCCAGCAGCCCCGGAAGAGGGCCCCAAGAGACCCAGTACTTC	CASSPGRGPQETQYF